These 6 T cell receptor beta chains were sequenced from one sample in a study of blood T cell repertoires in COVID-19. The repertoire was sequenced with immunoSEQ multiplex PCR; TCRdb's copy has only in-frame clones and lacks some. The sample yields approximately 150,000 clones, approximately 87% seen once. Sequencing input: peripheral blood. The receptor set was obtained from a woman in her forties or fifties with active or convalescent COVID-19.

The chain joins TRBV5-1 to TRBJ1-2; a weak D match, TRBD1 (6 bases). V lost 3 bases, J lost 3 bases, and 9 bases lay in between. Germline CDR1 reads SGHRS; CDR2 reads YFSETQ. The CDR3 is made up of 13 amino acids. In nucleotides, the CDR3 is TGCGCCAGCAGCTCACAGGGTGACTATGGCTACACCTTC. Protein product: CASSSQGDYGYTF. The full variable domain, its missing parts supplied by reference TRBV5-1 and TRBJ1-2, is KAGVTQTPRYLIKTRGQQVTLSCSPISGHRSVSWYQQTPGQGLQFLFEYFSETQRNKGNFPGRFSGRQFSNSRSEMNVSTLELGDSALYLCASSSQGDYGYTFGSGTRLTVV.

This chain joins TRBV19 and TRBJ2-5; 11 bases agree with TRBD2. Germline lookup yields CDR1 LNHDA and CDR2 SQIVND (reference sequence). The V gene end was trimmed by 4 bases and the J gene end by 5 bases; junction bases not matched to a gene: 12. The CDR3 spans 17 residues. The CDR3 loop reads CASSTRSTSGKRETQYF. CDR3 DNA: TGTGCCAGTAGTACTCGATCGACTAGCGGGAAGCGGGAGACCCAGTACTTC.

The gene calls are TRBV29-1 and TRBJ1-1; a weak D match, TRBD1 (5 bases). Germline loops: CDR1 SQVTM, CDR2 ANQGSEA. The V end was cut by 7 bases, the J end by 1 base, with 10 bases between. The CDR3 extends over 12 amino acids. The CDR3 DNA follows: TGCAGCGCCGGGAGGGGGAACACTGAAGCTTTCTTT. It codes for CSAGRGNTEAFF.

This chain links TRBV6-5 with TRBJ1-5, with D perhaps TRBD1 (5 bases). V gave up 6 bases and J gave up 5 bases, with 14 bases separating them. The CDR3 covers 14 residues. From germline, CDR1 is MNHEY and CDR2 SVGAGI. CDR3 DNA sequence: TGTGCCAGCAGCCTGATTCAGGGATATCAGCCCCAGCATTTT. It codes for CASSLIQGYQPQHF.

The genes are TRBV12-5 and TRBJ2-7; perhaps TRBD2 as D (6 bases). Trimming took 2 bases from V and 4 from J, leaving 6 bases between them. The CDR3 contains 12 residues. Germline loops: CDR1 LGHNT, CDR2 FRNRAP. CDR3 loop: CASGLSGYEQYF. CDR3 sequence (DNA): TGTGCTAGTGGTTTGAGCGGGTACGAGCAGTACTTC.

This chain uses TRBV20-1 with TRBJ2-6, with D perhaps TRBD1 (6 bases). Looked up from germline, CDR1 is DFQATT and CDR2 is SNEGSKA (reference sequence). Trimming stripped 4 bases from V and 1 base from J, with 11 bases between. This CDR3 spans 15 amino acids. The CDR3 DNA reads TGCAGTGCTATTGAAACAGGGTCTGGGGCCAACGTCCTGACTTTC. It codes for CSAIETGSGANVLTF.